Described below is a single T cell receptor beta chain sequence and its context. The sample originates from a study of blood T cell repertoires in COVID-19. Study-level background: In each case, the material was cDNA or gDNA derived from T cells, B-cell-depleted T cells, or PBMCs.

Enrollees, roughly 18 to 89 years old, lived in fewer than 25 US areas. Cohort 3 donors counted as recovered after two negative PCRs, clearance, or resolved symptoms. The authors' processing: Counts of nucleated cells, estimated from reference gene primer amplification, were obtained. Data came from immunoSEQ multiplex PCR; TCRdb stores just in-frame clones and leaves some out. The V and J calls and clone size come from that table; D and trimming were worked out from the DNA. In the table there are some 290,000 clones, approximately 89% of which are singletons. The CDR3 spans 17 residues. The germline CDR1 and CDR2 sequences are LGHNA and YNFKEQ. Trimming removed 0 bases at V and 4 bases at J, with 13 bases between.

The sample taken for sequencing was PBMCs or T cells enriched from blood (not recorded which). This TCR derives from a woman between 25 and 40 years old who had recovered from COVID-19. The rearrangement links TRBV4-2 to TRBJ1-6; D uncertain. CDR3 amino acids: CASSQDGQASYNSPLHF. CDR3 coding DNA: TGTGCCAGCAGCCAAGATGGGCAGGCCTCTTATAATTCACCCCTCCACTTT.